The text below deals with one T cell receptor beta chain. The target of this receptor is not known. Within one base of it there is no much larger clone, and no base qualities were kept. This entry is derived from a study of T cells after yellow fever vaccination (dated by TCRdb to between 2017 and 2020). In terms of the full investigation: The SMART-Seq v4 Ultra Low Input RNA kit was used to prepare libraries from fractions with low cell numbers. To track T-cell clones before and after primary and booster YFV17D yellow fever vaccination, bulk TCR alpha and beta repertoires were sequenced longitudinally. Blood was drawn at multiple timepoints before and after primary and secondary immunization, with bulk PBMC replicates and cell subsets isolated. The cohort comprised two healthy male donors, one aged 18 to 29 and one aged 30 to 40 years. Here is what the overall study found, with its caveats: Because only a couple of donors were included in the study, the extent to which the findings can be generalized is limited. Computational filtering was needed because FACS-sorted repertoires could contain abundant contaminating clonotypes from the bulk population. Compared with the primary T-cell response, the secondary T-cell response was faster but weaker, reaching its peak on day 5 rather than on day 15. After the booster, most of the clones that had expanded following primary vaccination were detected again (almost 98% of CD4 and 80% to 90% of CD8), which suggests that memory was broadly maintained. A small fraction of clonotypes appeared in both the CD4 and CD8 compartments, likely as a result of convergent recombination.

TCR cDNA was made using 5'RACE template switching, a step that added a universal primer site and unique molecular identifiers. Priming for cDNA synthesis came from both the TCR alpha and TCR beta constant segments. Two PCR steps were used to amplify libraries, with sample barcodes and sequencing adapters being added in the second step. Sequencing of the libraries was done on either Illumina HiSeq 2500 (2x100 bp) or NovaSeq (2x150 bp). Per the authors' processing: Reads were demultiplexed and collapsed into UMI consensus sequences with MIGEC, and V(D)J alignment was performed with MiXCR. Clonotypes responding to the vaccine were identified with edgeR on replicate PBMC samples, with the criteria of FDR below 0.01 and a log2 fold change above 5 up to day 15. Each bulk clonotype received a CD4 or CD8 identity based on whether the sequenced CD4 or CD8 repertoire contained that clonotype at higher abundance. Starting from the raw public reads, TCRdb applied fastp trimming at Q25, assembled clones with MiXCR and retained in-frame beta chains. When rows share a CDR3 protein, they turn into one entry using the most common DNA and genes. TCRdb's processing, not the study's, gives the V and J calls here. The sample records 600,000 to 750,000 distinct CDR3 sequences, 9% to 15% of which are singletons. The ten largest make up more than 12% of the sample.

The treatment or condition label for this specimen denotes: live attenuated yellow fever vaccine strain. At every blood-draw timepoint, two biological replicates of bulk PBMCs were collected. PBMCs were isolated from peripheral blood using a standard Ficoll-Paque protocol. RNA was extracted with TriZol from bulk PBMCs, CD4 and CD8 fractions, and dextramer-positive and dextramer-negative fractions. Measured from the cysteine to the phenylalanine, the CDR3 is 14 residues long. The kept DNA is CDR3 alone, 42 bases in frame from the first base. Trimming removed 2 bases from V and 1 base from J, leaving 9 bases between the germline ends. The germline V gene (reference sequence) sets CDR1 to GTSNPN and CDR2 to SVGIG.

The chain links TRBV30 with TRBJ1-5, with the D gene uncertain. The origin of this receptor is a man aged 25 to 45 who received the YFV17D yellow fever vaccine. The starting material was PBMCs, obtained on the day of the yellow fever booster vaccination. CDR3 protein: CAWSSVASNQPQHF. The nucleotide sequence reads TGTGCCTGGAGTTCAGTAGCGAGCAATCAGCCCCAGCATTTT.